The entry that follows covers one T cell receptor (beta chain) sequence. Source study methods: For nucleated cells, counts were estimated from reference gene primer amplification. The assay was immunoSEQ multiplex PCR, and TCRdb's table has in-frame clones only and misses some. V and J calls and clone size are copied from that table; D and trimming were computed from the DNA. Here the sample spans over 20,000 clones, 70% to 90% being singletons. This sample is drawn from a study of blood T cell repertoires in COVID-19. In the study overall: The United States, Italy and Spain were the sources of the acute and convalescent COVID-19 samples. Nucleic acid was either cDNA or gDNA, and it came from T cells, B-cell-depleted T cells, or PBMCs.

Unmatched junction bases numbered 23, after V lost 6 bases and J lost 12 bases. Germline loops: CDR1 MNHEY, CDR2 SVGEGT. The CDR3 covers 16 residues. The sequence came from a human donor in a cohort sampled during active COVID-19. The chain recombines TRBV6-2 or TRBV6-3 with TRBJ2-7; 7 bases align to TRBD1. Sequenced material: peripheral blood. The CDR3 is CASSPRQGPSLSSRYF. The CDR3 nucleotides are TGTGCCAGCAGCCCCCGACAGGGACCCTCGCTTTCCTCCCGGTACTTC.